Listed below are T cell receptor beta chains from one sample, sequenced in a study of chemoradiotherapy in HPV16-positive cancers. Method: immunoSEQ multiplex PCR; TCRdb's copy keeps in-frame clones and lacks some. The sample lists 12,000 or so clones, 76% seen once, with more than 2% in the top ten. The sample was collected from a patient who underwent chemoradiotherapy. The source of these receptors is a human donor with HPV-associated anogenital cancer. Both conserved end residues are part of each CDR3. Fields, in order: clone size, V gene, J gene, D gene, CDR3 protein, CDR3 DNA. A D gene is named only where the DNA matches it firmly. Clone size is stated in some rows and not others, as once, few, many or a class when expanded.

abundance: -
v_gene: TRBV9
j_gene: TRBJ2-2
d_gene: -
CDR3aa: CASSARSPTTNTGELFF
CDR3nt: TGTGCCAGCAGCGCTCGTAGCCCCACGACAAACACCGGGGAGCTGTTTTTT

abundance: few
v_gene: TRBV4-3
j_gene: TRBJ1-1
d_gene: -
CDR3aa: CASSQGVSTEAFF
CDR3nt: TGCGCCAGCAGCCAAGGGGTAAGCACTGAAGCTTTCTTT

abundance: -
v_gene: TRBV11-1
j_gene: TRBJ1-4
d_gene: -
CDR3aa: CASSGEGRLNEKLFF
CDR3nt: TGTGCCAGCAGCGGGGAAGGAAGGCTTAATGAAAAACTGTTTTTT

abundance: -
v_gene: TRBV6-6
j_gene: TRBJ1-5
d_gene: -
CDR3aa: CASSNEGASNQPQHF
CDR3nt: TGTGCCAGCAGTAATGAGGGAGCAAGCAATCAGCCCCAGCATTTT

abundance: -
v_gene: TRBV2
j_gene: TRBJ2-3
d_gene: TRBD2
CDR3aa: CASSGTSGGTDTQYF
CDR3nt: TGTGCCAGCAGTGGGACTAGCGGGGGCACAGATACGCAGTATTTT

abundance: -
v_gene: TRBV28
j_gene: TRBJ1-5
d_gene: -
CDR3aa: CASGRTQHF
CDR3nt: TGTGCCAGCGGCCGGACACAGCATTTT

abundance: -
v_gene: TRBV7-2
j_gene: TRBJ1-1
d_gene: -
CDR3aa: CASSYRQNTEAFF
CDR3nt: TGTGCCAGCAGCTATCGACAGAACACTGAAGCTTTCTTT

abundance: -
v_gene: TRBV9
j_gene: TRBJ2-3
d_gene: TRBD2
CDR3aa: CASSISGGVVHTDTQYF
CDR3nt: TGTGCCAGCAGCATTAGCGGGGGGGTAGTTCACACGGATACGCAGTATTTT

abundance: -
v_gene: TRBV4-2
j_gene: TRBJ2-1
d_gene: -
CDR3aa: CASSLGAGASYNEQFF
CDR3nt: TGTGCCAGCAGCCTAGGGGCGGGCGCGTCCTACAATGAGCAGTTCTTC

abundance: -
v_gene: TRBV27
j_gene: TRBJ1-1
d_gene: -
CDR3aa: CASSSIRTWGTEAFF
CDR3nt: TGTGCCAGCAGTTCAATACGGACGTGGGGCACTGAAGCTTTCTTT